The T cell receptor beta chain under discussion was sequenced for a study of blood T cell repertoires in COVID-19. Study summary: Whether acute or convalescent, the COVID-19 samples came from the United States, Italy and Spain. PBMCs, B-cell-depleted T cells, or T cells were the source of the cDNA or gDNA that made up the material.

As processed by the authors: The assay estimated nucleated cells by amplifying reference gene primers. Measured with immunoSEQ multiplex PCR; TCRdb has only the in-frame clones, and not every one. That table supplies the V and J calls and clone size; D and trimming were determined from the DNA. The profile shows approximately 190,000 clones, around 80% of them singletons. The junction had 4 bases not matched to a gene; V was cut back by 8 bases and J by 4 bases. This CDR3 is 13 amino acids long. Germline V gene lookup returns CDR1 MDHEN and CDR2 SYDVKM. This sequence was found in a man aged 30-40 years with active or convalescent COVID-19. The rearrangement links TRBV28 to TRBJ2-7; 11 bases are a match to TRBD2. The source material was peripheral blood. CDR3 residues: CASELAGVYEQYF. The CDR3 DNA is TGTGCCAGCGAACTAGCGGGAGTTTACGAGCAGTACTTC.